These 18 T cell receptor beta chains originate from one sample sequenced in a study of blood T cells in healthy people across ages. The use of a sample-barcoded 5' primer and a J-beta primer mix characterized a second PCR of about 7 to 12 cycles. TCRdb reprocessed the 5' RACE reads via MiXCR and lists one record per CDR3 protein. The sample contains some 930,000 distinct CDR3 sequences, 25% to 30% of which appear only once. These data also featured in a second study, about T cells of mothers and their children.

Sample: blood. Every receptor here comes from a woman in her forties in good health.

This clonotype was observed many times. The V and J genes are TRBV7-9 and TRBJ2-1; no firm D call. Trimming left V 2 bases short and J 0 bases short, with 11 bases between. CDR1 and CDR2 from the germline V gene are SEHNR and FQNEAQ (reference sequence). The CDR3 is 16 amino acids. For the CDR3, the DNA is TGTGCCAGCAGCTTACGCGCGGCTAGCTCCTACAATGAGCAGTTCTTC. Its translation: CASSLRAASSYNEQFF.

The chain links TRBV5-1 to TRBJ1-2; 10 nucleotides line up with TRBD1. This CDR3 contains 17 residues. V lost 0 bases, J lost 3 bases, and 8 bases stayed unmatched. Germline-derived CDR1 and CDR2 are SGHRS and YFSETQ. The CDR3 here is CASSLGPTGGVDYGYTF. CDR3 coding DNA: TGCGCCAGCAGCTTGGGCCCGACAGGGGGCGTGGACTATGGCTACACCTTC.

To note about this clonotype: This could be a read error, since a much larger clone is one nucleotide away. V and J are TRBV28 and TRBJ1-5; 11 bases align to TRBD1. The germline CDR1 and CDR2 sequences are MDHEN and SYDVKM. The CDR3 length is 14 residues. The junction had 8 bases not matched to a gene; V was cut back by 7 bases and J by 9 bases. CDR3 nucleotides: TGTGCCAGCAAACCTGGACAGGGGGCTCGGCCCCAGCATTTT. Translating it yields CASKPGQGARPQHF.

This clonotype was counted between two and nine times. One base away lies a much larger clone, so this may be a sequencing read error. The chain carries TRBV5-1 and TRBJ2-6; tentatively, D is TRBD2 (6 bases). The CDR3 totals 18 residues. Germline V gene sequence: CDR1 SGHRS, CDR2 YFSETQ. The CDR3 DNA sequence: TGCGCCAGCAGTCCCGGGGGAGTTTCCAACTCTGGGGCCAACGTCCCGACTTTC. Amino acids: CASSPGGVSNSGANVPTF.

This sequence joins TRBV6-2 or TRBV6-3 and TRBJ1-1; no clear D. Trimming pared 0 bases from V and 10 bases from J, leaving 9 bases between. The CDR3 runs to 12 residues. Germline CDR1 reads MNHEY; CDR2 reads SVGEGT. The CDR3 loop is CASSYSIFTAFF. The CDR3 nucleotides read TGTGCCAGCAGTTACTCGATATTCACAGCTTTCTTT.

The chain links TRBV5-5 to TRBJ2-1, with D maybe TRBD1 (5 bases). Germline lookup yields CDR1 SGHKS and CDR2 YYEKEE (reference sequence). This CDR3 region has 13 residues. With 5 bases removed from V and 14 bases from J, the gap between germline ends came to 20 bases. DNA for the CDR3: TGTGCCAGCAGTTCCGGCACGGACATCTCCAAGTTCTTC. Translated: CASSSGTDISKFF.

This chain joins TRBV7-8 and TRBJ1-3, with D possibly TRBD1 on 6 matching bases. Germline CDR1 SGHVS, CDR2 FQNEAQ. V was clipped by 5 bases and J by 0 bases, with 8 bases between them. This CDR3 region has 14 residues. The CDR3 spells CASSQGHSGNTIYF. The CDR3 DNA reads TGTGCCAGCAGCCAGGGGCACTCTGGAAACACCATATATTTT.

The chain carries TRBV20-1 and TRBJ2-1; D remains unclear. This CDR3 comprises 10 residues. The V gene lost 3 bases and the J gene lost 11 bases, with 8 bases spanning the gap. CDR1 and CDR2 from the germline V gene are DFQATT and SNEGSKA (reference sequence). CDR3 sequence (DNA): TGCAGTGCTAGGGGGTCCCAGCAGTTCTTC. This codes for CSARGSQQFF.

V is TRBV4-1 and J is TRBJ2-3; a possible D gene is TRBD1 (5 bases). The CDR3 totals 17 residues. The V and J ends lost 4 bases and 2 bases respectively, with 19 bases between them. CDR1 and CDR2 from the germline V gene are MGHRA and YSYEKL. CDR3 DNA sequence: TGCGCCAGCAGCCGGGCCCCCAGGGAACTTTCCACAGATACGCAGTATTTT. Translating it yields CASSRAPRELSTDTQYF.

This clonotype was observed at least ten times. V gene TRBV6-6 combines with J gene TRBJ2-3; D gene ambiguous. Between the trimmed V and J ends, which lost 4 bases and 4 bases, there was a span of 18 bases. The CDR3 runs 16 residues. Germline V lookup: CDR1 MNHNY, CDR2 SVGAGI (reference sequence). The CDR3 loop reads CASSSGGHLGADTQYF. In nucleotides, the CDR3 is TGTGCCAGCAGTTCTGGTGGGCACTTAGGTGCAGATACGCAGTATTTT.

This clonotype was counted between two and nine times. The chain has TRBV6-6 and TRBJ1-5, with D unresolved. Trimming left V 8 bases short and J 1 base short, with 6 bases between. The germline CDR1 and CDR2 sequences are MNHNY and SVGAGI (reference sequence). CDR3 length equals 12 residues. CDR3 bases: TGTGCCAGCGCAATCAGCAATCAGCCCCAGCATTTT. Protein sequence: CASAISNQPQHF.

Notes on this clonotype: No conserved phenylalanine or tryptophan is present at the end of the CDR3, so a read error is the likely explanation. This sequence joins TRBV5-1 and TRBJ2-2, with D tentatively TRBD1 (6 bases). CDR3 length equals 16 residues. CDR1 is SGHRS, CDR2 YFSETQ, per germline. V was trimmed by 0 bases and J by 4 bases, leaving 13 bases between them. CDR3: CASSLVLQGFTGELFL. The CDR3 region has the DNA TGCGCCAGCAGCTTGGTCCTACAGGGATTCACCGGGGAGCTGTTTTTG.

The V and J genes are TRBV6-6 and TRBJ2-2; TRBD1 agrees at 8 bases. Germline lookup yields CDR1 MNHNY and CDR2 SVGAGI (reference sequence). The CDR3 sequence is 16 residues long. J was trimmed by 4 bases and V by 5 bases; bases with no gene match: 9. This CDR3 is CASSIQGARGTGELFF. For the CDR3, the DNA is TGTGCCAGCAGTATCCAGGGGGCGCGTGGCACCGGGGAGCTGTTTTTT.

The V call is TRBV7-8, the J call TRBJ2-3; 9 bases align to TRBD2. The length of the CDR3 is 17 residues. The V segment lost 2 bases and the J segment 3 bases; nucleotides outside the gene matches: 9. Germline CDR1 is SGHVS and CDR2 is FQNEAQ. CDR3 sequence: CASSLSPGLAGTDTQYF. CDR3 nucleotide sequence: TGTGCCAGCAGCTTAAGTCCGGGACTAGCAGGGACAGATACGCAGTATTTT.

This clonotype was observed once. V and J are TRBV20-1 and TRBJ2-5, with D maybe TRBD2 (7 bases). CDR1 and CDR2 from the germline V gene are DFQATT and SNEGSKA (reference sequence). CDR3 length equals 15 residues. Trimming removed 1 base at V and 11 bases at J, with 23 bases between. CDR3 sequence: CSARAPRGGHNEQYF. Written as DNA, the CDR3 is TGCAGTGCTAGAGCTCCGAGGGGGGGCCATAATGAGCAGTACTTC.

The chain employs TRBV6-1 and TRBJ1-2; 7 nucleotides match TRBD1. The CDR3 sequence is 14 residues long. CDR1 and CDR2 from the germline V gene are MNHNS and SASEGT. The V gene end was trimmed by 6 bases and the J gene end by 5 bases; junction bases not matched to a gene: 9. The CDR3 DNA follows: TGTGCCAGCAGGGAAATAGGGACAGAGTATGGCTACACCTTC. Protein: CASREIGTEYGYTF.

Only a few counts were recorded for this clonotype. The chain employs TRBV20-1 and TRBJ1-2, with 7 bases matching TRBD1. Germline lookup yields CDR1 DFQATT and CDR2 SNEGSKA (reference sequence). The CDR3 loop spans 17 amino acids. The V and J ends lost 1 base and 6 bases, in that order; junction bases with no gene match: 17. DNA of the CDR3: TGCAGTGCTAGAGGTTTGTTGCCGAGGACAGGATTGGATGGCTACACCTTC. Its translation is CSARGLLPRTGLDGYTF.

This CDR3 is CATSDNRNTEAFF. CDR3 bases: TGTGCCACCAGTGACAACAGGAACACTGAAGCTTTCTTT. The genes are TRBV24-1 and TRBJ1-1, with unresolved D. CDR3 length: 13 residues. V shed 4 bases and J shed 1 base, with 6 bases lying between them. Germline CDR1 and CDR2: KGHDR and SFDVKD.